The 23 T cell receptor beta chains given below trace back to one sample, sequenced in a study of T-cell memory formation after mild COVID-19. TCRdb called the 5' RACE reads again in MiXCR, with one record for every CDR3 protein. The sample has around 250,000 distinct CDR3 sequences, roughly 16% seen once; the top ten hold roughly 20%. The source material was PBMCs or a T cell subset sorted from them (not recorded which). The source of these receptors is a young man who had mild COVID-19 (a few samples of this study predate the infection). Cell type and time point are not known.

This clonotype has a count of ten or more. The CDR3 DNA sequence: TGTGCCATCAGAAGTAGCGGGGGTCAAGAGACCCAGTACTTC. Protein: CAIRSSGGQETQYF. The rearrangement links TRBV10-3 to TRBJ2-5; 9 bases agree with TRBD2. V lost 6 bases to trimming and J lost 2 bases; unmatched junction nucleotides: 4. The CDR3 spans 14 residues. Germline V gene lookup returns CDR1 ENHRY and CDR2 SYGVKD.

V is TRBV12-3 or TRBV12-4 and J is TRBJ1-2, with TRBD1 as a possible D gene (5 bases). This CDR3 is built from 17 residues. V shed 7 bases and J shed 4 bases, with 25 bases lying between them. CDR3 loop: CASTSGRPQGASYGYTF. In nucleotides, the CDR3 is TGTGCCAGCACCTCGGGGAGGCCCCAGGGAGCCTCCTATGGCTACACCTTC.

This clonotype appeared many times. The V and J genes are TRBV7-8 and TRBJ1-2, with D possibly being TRBD1 (6 bases). Trimming stripped 5 bases from V and 6 bases from J, with 13 bases between. Germline-derived CDR1 and CDR2 are SGHVS and FQNEAQ. This CDR3 contains 13 residues. The CDR3 region is CASSKDNRDGYTF. The CDR3 nucleotides are TGTGCCAGCAGCAAAGACAACAGGGATGGCTACACCTTC.

In its sample, this clonotype was seen once. The CDR3 does not close with the conserved phenylalanine or tryptophan, likely indicating a read error. The gene calls are TRBV9 and TRBJ1-2; 7 positions match TRBD1. Germline loops: CDR1 SGDLS, CDR2 YYNGEE. The ends lost 3 bases at V and 7 bases at J; junction bases unmatched: 6. The CDR3 covers 13 residues. CDR3 nucleotide sequence: TGTGCCAGCAGCGCTACAGGGGAGGTTGGCTACACCTTA. The encoded protein is CASSATGEVGYTL.

The rearrangement uses TRBV28 and TRBJ1-3, with D uncertain. Germline V gene sequence: CDR1 MDHEN, CDR2 SYDVKM. The CDR3 runs to 13 residues. With 3 bases removed from V and 4 bases from J, the gap between germline ends came to 7 bases. The CDR3 loop is CASSLPEGNTIYF. The DNA of the CDR3 is TGTGCCAGCAGTTTGCCCGAGGGAAACACCATATATTTT.

The V and J genes are TRBV30 and TRBJ2-1; 9 bases are a match to TRBD2. This CDR3 is 14 amino acids long. V trimming: 5 bases; J trimming: 4 bases; junction bases outside the gene matches: 6. The germline CDR1 and CDR2 sequences are GTSNPN and SVGIG (reference sequence). CDR3 DNA: TGTGCCTGGGGTCATGCGGGGGGGTACAATGAGCAGTTCTTC. Its protein is CAWGHAGGYNEQFF.

This chain connects TRBV7-2 to TRBJ1-2; D may be TRBD1 (5 bases). V lost 5 bases, J lost 5 bases, and 12 bases lay in between. The CDR3 contains 13 residues. The V gene's germline CDR1 is SGHTA and CDR2 FQGNSA. This CDR3 reads CASSLGAKYGYTF. CDR3 nucleotides: TGTGCCAGCAGCCTAGGGGCGAAGTATGGCTACACCTTC.

In its sample, this clonotype was seen a few times. The V and J genes are TRBV7-9 and TRBJ1-5; possibly TRBD1 for D (6 bases). Germline V gene data show CDR1 as SEHNR and CDR2 as FQNEAQ (reference sequence). The CDR3 spans 14 residues. V was pared by 4 bases and J by 4 bases, with 11 bases between. The CDR3 reads CASSSGDINQPQHF. Written as DNA, the CDR3 is TGTGCCAGCAGCTCAGGGGACATTAATCAGCCCCAGCATTTT.

V and J are TRBV28 and TRBJ2-3; no firm D call. The CDR3 has 12 residues. CDR1 and CDR2 (germline): MDHEN, SYDVKM. Deletions cut 4 bases from V and 2 bases from J, with 4 bases between. In DNA, the CDR3 is TGTGCCAGCAGTTCCTTCACAGATACGCAGTATTTT. Protein sequence: CASSSFTDTQYF.

This clonotype was picked up one time. The chain links TRBV4-3 to TRBJ2-2; D might be TRBD1 (6 bases). Germline V gene lookup returns CDR1 LGHNA and CDR2 YSLEER. This CDR3 is built from 18 residues. Deletions cut 0 bases from V and 1 base from J, with 15 bases between. CDR3 nucleotide sequence: TGCGCCAGCAGCCAAGAGATTATGGGGGCAGGGAACACCGGGGAGCTGTTTTTT. Its translation is CASSQEIMGAGNTGELFF.

The rearrangement links TRBV28 to TRBJ1-2, with no clear D. The CDR3 sequence is 12 residues long. The germline CDR1 and CDR2 sequences are MDHEN and SYDVKM. V shed 11 bases and J shed 4 bases, with 14 bases lying between them. CDR3 DNA: TGTGCCTCACGCAAACGGTTCTATGGCTACACCTTC. It yields the protein CASRKRFYGYTF.

The chain combines TRBV5-6 with TRBJ1-6; possible D gene TRBD1, 5 bases. Germline V lookup: CDR1 SGHDT, CDR2 YYEEEE. V lost 4 bases to trimming and J lost 7 bases, with 18 bases between them. The CDR3 is 16 amino acids. This CDR3 is CASSLEGPTRNSPLHF. CDR3 coding DNA: TGTGCCAGCAGCCTTGAGGGGCCCACTAGGAATTCACCCCTCCACTTT.

This chain connects TRBV2 to TRBJ1-3; D possibly corresponds to TRBD1 (6 bases). V dropped 6 bases and J dropped 0 bases, with 12 bases sitting between them. The CDR3 is 15 amino acids. Germline CDR1 SNHLY, CDR2 FYNNEI. CDR3 sequence: CASSADSASGNTIYF. Written as DNA, the CDR3 is TGTGCCAGCAGCGCGGACAGTGCCTCTGGAAACACCATATATTTT.

The chain couples TRBV19 to TRBJ1-1, with D unclear. In germline, CDR1 is LNHDA, CDR2 SQIVND (reference sequence). This CDR3 spans 15 amino acids. The V end was cut by 0 bases, the J end by 6 bases, with 14 bases between. The CDR3 spells CASSIEKGLRAEAFF. CDR3 nucleotide sequence: TGTGCCAGTAGTATAGAGAAGGGCCTCCGCGCTGAAGCTTTCTTT.

Only a few counts were recorded for this clonotype. The chain joins TRBV5-1 to TRBJ2-3; no definite D call. This CDR3 region has 15 residues. Per the germline V gene, CDR1 is SGHRS and CDR2 is YFSETQ. Deletions cut 6 bases from V and 3 bases from J, with 17 bases between. The CDR3 loop reads CASTFHRVQTDTQYF. The CDR3, as DNA: TGCGCCAGCACCTTTCATCGGGTACAAACAGATACGCAGTATTTT.

This chain uses TRBV20-1 with TRBJ2-3; unclear D gene. The V and J ends lost 7 bases and 0 bases respectively, with 17 bases between them. The length of the CDR3 is 15 residues. CDR1 DFQATT and CDR2 SNEGSKA come from the germline V gene (reference sequence). The chain's CDR3 is CSGGPGGFSTDTQYF. The CDR3 DNA follows: TGCAGTGGCGGTCCCGGCGGTTTCAGCACAGATACGCAGTATTTT.

This clonotype has just a few counts. The chain joins TRBV5-1 to TRBJ2-3, with TRBD2 identical over 10 bases. Germline V lookup: CDR1 SGHRS, CDR2 YFSETQ. CDR3 length equals 19 residues. Trimming at V came to 4 bases and at J to 4 bases, leaving 18 bases not matched to a gene. The chain's CDR3 is CASSQGRSAGGPVADTQYF. The CDR3 nucleotides read TGCGCCAGCAGCCAGGGACGATCAGCGGGGGGGCCTGTCGCAGATACGCAGTATTTT.

There are a few counts of this clonotype. The chain has TRBV7-2 and TRBJ1-2, with a weak D call TRBD1 (6 bases). Germline V CDR1 and CDR2: SGHTA, FQGNSA. This CDR3 has 15 amino acids. V shed 0 bases and J shed 3 bases, with 11 bases lying between them. The CDR3 DNA is TGTGCCAGCAGCTTAGCCACAGGGAGGGACTATGGCTACACCTTC. It codes for CASSLATGRDYGYTF.

The chain recombines TRBV5-1 with TRBJ2-3; D uncertain. Deletions cut 1 base from V and 7 bases from J, with 16 bases between. The length of the CDR3 is 15 residues. Germline V CDR1 and CDR2: SGHRS, YFSETQ. CDR3 DNA: TGCGCCAGCAGCTTGACCGGACCCTCGGCTAATACGCAGTATTTT. It is translated as CASSLTGPSANTQYF.

The chain joins TRBV7-8 to TRBJ2-7; no firm D call. CDR1 is SGHVS, CDR2 FQNEAQ, per germline. The CDR3 spans 13 residues. Trimming removed 3 bases at V and 5 bases at J, with 11 bases between. CDR3 loop: CASSFTRLNEQYV. DNA of the CDR3: TGTGCCAGCAGCTTCACCAGGCTTAACGAGCAGTACGTC.

This clonotype was detected ten times or more. The V call is TRBV6-6, the J call TRBJ1-5; D is uncertain. CDR3 length: 13 residues. Trimming pared 4 bases from V and 5 bases from J, leaving 9 bases between. Germline CDR1 MNHNY, CDR2 SVGAGI (reference sequence). CDR3 coding DNA: TGTGCCAGCAGTTCGGGGTGGGATCAGCCCCAGCATTTT. It yields the protein CASSSGWDQPQHF.

V gene TRBV5-1 combines with J gene TRBJ1-2; tentative D call: TRBD1 (5 bases). The V gene's germline CDR1 is SGHRS and CDR2 YFSETQ. The CDR3 contains 15 residues. V gave up 3 bases and J gave up 7 bases, with 19 bases separating them. CDR3 DNA: TGCGCCAGCAGCTGGGCGGCAGGGCGCGCCTCTGGCTACACCTTC. Residues: CASSWAAGRASGYTF.

This chain connects TRBV7-2 to TRBJ2-2, with a weak D call TRBD2 (5 bases). Trimming took off 2 bases at V and 2 bases at J, with 9 bases between the two ends. The V gene's germline CDR1 is SGHTA and CDR2 FQGNSA. The CDR3 spans 15 residues. The CDR3 DNA sequence: TGTGCCAGCAGCTTACGCGGGTCAAACACCGGGGAGCTGTTTTTT. Translation: CASSLRGSNTGELFF.